This TCR beta chain was obtained from a study of T cells after yellow fever vaccination. Whole-study findings and limits: Clonotypes shared by both compartments, CD4 and CD8, made up a small share. Most clones from primary vaccination were detected again post-booster (roughly 96% CD4, about 85% CD8).

Relative to its sample, this clonotype is medium-sized. No antigen is known for it. V shed 4 bases, J shed 1 base, and the junction held 13 bases outside the gene matches. This CDR3 spans 19 amino acids. The germline V gene encodes CDR1 SGHTA and CDR2 FQGNSA. TCRdb called the 5' RACE reads again in MiXCR, with one record for every CDR3 protein. The sample yields 300,000 or so distinct CDR3 sequences, about 4% seen once. The chain is built from TRBV7-2 and TRBJ2-6; 7 bases are shared with TRBD1. This receptor was taken from a man aged 18 to 29 who received the YFV17D yellow fever vaccine. The sample consisted of PBMCs, taken 5 days after the yellow fever booster vaccination. DNA of the CDR3: TGTGCCAGCAGCTCAGAGGGGGCAGGGATCACTTCTGGGGCCAACGTCCTGACTTTC. Amino acids: CASSSEGAGITSGANVLTF.